A single sample gave rise to the 23 T cell receptor beta chains below, sequenced in a study of blood T cell repertoires in COVID-19. Clones were read by immunoSEQ multiplex PCR, and TCRdb kept only the in-frame ones, dropping some. Of 150,000 to 180,000 clones listed, roughly 80% are singletons. The source material was peripheral blood. The receptor set was obtained from a woman in her fifties or sixties with acute or convalescent COVID-19.

This rearrangement joins TRBV12-3 or TRBV12-4 to TRBJ1-2, with D possibly being TRBD1 (5 bases). The CDR3 is 13 residues long. The V end was cut by 6 bases, the J end by 0 bases, with 8 bases between. The CDR3 DNA is TGTGCCAGCAGCCAGGACACTAACTATGGCTACACCTTC. This translates into CASSQDTNYGYTF.

The rearrangement joins TRBV27 to TRBJ2-2; D gene uncertain. The CDR3 extends over 15 amino acids. V lost 7 bases and J 6 bases, leaving 18 bases between the germline ends. Germline lookup yields CDR1 MNHEY and CDR2 SMNVEV (reference sequence). CDR3 DNA: TGTGCCAGCACCCCTAGAAGCCAGATCGCCGGGGAGCTGTTTTTT. It translates to CASTPRSQIAGELFF.

The J gene is TRBJ1-5, the V gene TRBV10-3; D gene uncertain. V dropped 0 bases and J dropped 2 bases, with 14 bases sitting between them. The germline V gene encodes CDR1 ENHRY and CDR2 SYGVKD. The CDR3 sequence is 17 residues long. The CDR3 reads CAISESPGFGGNQPQHF. The CDR3 DNA reads TGTGCCATCAGTGAGTCGCCCGGGTTTGGCGGCAATCAGCCCCAGCATTTT.

The rearrangement uses TRBV10-1 and TRBJ2-1; 11 bases line up with TRBD2. This CDR3 has 14 residues. Germline trimming cut 4 bases from V and 7 bases from J; bases unmatched to any gene: 3. Germline values: CDR1 WNHNN, CDR2 SYGVQD (reference sequence). The CDR3 sequence: CASSAASGRNEQFF. As DNA, the CDR3 is TGCGCCAGCAGTGCGGCTAGCGGGAGGAATGAGCAGTTCTTC.

This chain links TRBV27 with TRBJ2-7, with 10 bases that match TRBD2. The trim removed 6 bases at V and 1 base at J, leaving 6 bases unmatched. The CDR3 has 15 amino acids. The germline V gene has CDR1 MNHEY and CDR2 SMNVEV (reference sequence). The CDR3 coding sequence is TGTGCCAGCAGACAACTAGCGGGGCTTTCCTACGAGCAGTACGTC. It specifies CASRQLAGLSYEQYV.

J is TRBJ2-5 and V is TRBV10-2; 12 bases map to TRBD2. The CDR3 is made up of 18 amino acids. With 6 bases clipped from V and 5 bases from J, the junction kept 16 bases outside the gene matches. Germline loops: CDR1 WSHSY, CDR2 SAAADI. The CDR3 loop reads CASSAYPASGGALETQYF. CDR3 in DNA: TGCGCCAGCAGCGCCTACCCAGCTAGCGGGGGGGCCTTGGAGACCCAGTACTTC.

The V gene is TRBV6-5, the J gene TRBJ1-1; no firm D call. CDR1 and CDR2 (germline): MNHEY, SVGAGI. Deletions cut 3 bases from V and 7 bases from J, with 15 bases between. The CDR3 spans 14 residues. CDR3 DNA: TGTGCCAGCAGTTATTACACGGGTCCCGATGAAGCTTTCTTT. Amino acid sequence: CASSYYTGPDEAFF.

This clone has a single count. This sequence joins TRBV10-1 and TRBJ1-2, with D possibly being TRBD1 (6 bases). Germline V lookup: CDR1 WNHNN, CDR2 SYGVQD (reference sequence). This CDR3 has 13 residues. Deletions cut 3 bases from V and 3 bases from J, with 8 bases between. The CDR3 protein is CASSEYRDYGYTF. CDR3 bases: TGCGCCAGCAGTGAATACAGGGACTATGGCTACACCTTC.

The chain has TRBV5-1 and TRBJ1-2, with D tentatively TRBD1 (5 bases). Germline V gene data show CDR1 as SGHRS and CDR2 as YFSETQ. CDR3 length: 14 residues. V lost 6 bases and J lost 3, with 15 bases in between. DNA for the CDR3: TGCGCCAGCATCCGCTCGACAGAACACTATGGCTACACCTTC. Residues: CASIRSTEHYGYTF.

The V call is TRBV19, the J call TRBJ2-2; TRBD1 aligns across 7 bases. CDR1 and CDR2 from the germline V gene are LNHDA and SQIVND (reference sequence). The CDR3 is 14 amino acids. The J segment lost 2 bases and the V segment lost 10 bases, leaving 7 bases of the junction unmatched. CDR3 sequence reads: CATTDRANTGELFF. For the CDR3, the DNA is TGTGCCACCACAGACAGGGCAAACACCGGGGAGCTGTTTTTT.

The table lists this clone with a few counts. This specimen includes other DNA sequences encoding the same CDR3. The rearrangement joins TRBV28 to TRBJ2-7; no firm D call. CDR1 MDHEN and CDR2 SYDVKM come from the germline V gene. V lost 5 bases, J lost 3 bases, and 8 bases lay in between. The CDR3 contains 12 residues. CDR3 sequence reads: CASSNRVYEQYV. CDR3 DNA: TGTGCCAGCAGTAATCGCGTCTACGAGCAGTACGTC.

The J gene is TRBJ2-1, the V gene TRBV7-9, with a possible D match to TRBD2 (6 bases). Germline V gene sequence: CDR1 SEHNR, CDR2 FQNEAQ (reference sequence). This CDR3 has 13 residues. The V and J ends lost 5 bases and 8 bases respectively, with 13 bases between them. The CDR3 bases are TGTGCCAGCAGCGAACAGGAGGGCCATGAGCAGTTCTTC. It is translated as CASSEQEGHEQFF.

The chain uses TRBV20-1 and TRBJ2-3; D uncertain. The V end was cut by 3 bases, the J end by 8 bases, with 15 bases between. The CDR3 extends over 13 amino acids. The germline CDR1 and CDR2 sequences are DFQATT and SNEGSKA (reference sequence). CDR3 protein: CSASGAKTGTQYF. The CDR3 DNA reads TGCAGTGCTAGTGGAGCTAAAACGGGTACGCAGTATTTT.

The CDR3 is CASSLRPDRVYGYTF. Written as DNA, the CDR3 is TGTGCCAGCAGCCTTCGCCCCGACAGGGTCTATGGCTACACCTTC. The V and J genes are TRBV7-2 and TRBJ1-2, with 7 bases identical to TRBD1. V was clipped by 5 bases and J by 4 bases; unmatched bases: 10. The CDR3 runs to 15 residues. Germline CDR1 is SGHTA and CDR2 is FQGNSA. The full variable domain, in which reference TRBV7-2 and TRBJ1-2 provide the parts outside the CDR3, is GAGVSQSPSNKVTEKGKDVELRCDPISGHTALYWYRQSLGQGLEFLIYFQGNSAPDKSGLPSDRFSAERTGGSVSTLTIQRTQQEDSAVYLCASSLRPDRVYGYTFGSGTRLTVV.

The V and J genes are TRBV3-1 (or the pseudogene TRBV3-2) and TRBJ2-7, with 12 bases aligning to TRBD1. The V gene end was trimmed by 4 bases and the J gene end by 0 bases; junction bases not matched to a gene: 7. The germline V gene encodes CDR1 LGHDT and CDR2 YNNKEL (reference sequence). The CDR3 has 17 amino acids. DNA for the CDR3: TGTGCCAGCAGCCGGACCGGGACAGGGGGCGCCTCCTACGAGCAGTACTTC. The encoded protein is CASSRTGTGGASYEQYF.

The chain uses TRBV4-2 and TRBJ1-6; weak D call: TRBD1 (6 bases). The germline CDR1 and CDR2 sequences are LGHNA and YNFKEQ. The CDR3 is made up of 17 amino acids. The germline V and J ends were trimmed by 0 bases and 7 bases, with 16 bases remaining between them. Written as DNA, the CDR3 is TGTGCCAGCAGCCAAGATCCCGGGGGGGGCGGGAATTCACCCCTCCACTTT. Translated, it gives CASSQDPGGGGNSPLHF.

V is TRBV30 and J is TRBJ1-2; D is unclear. The germline CDR1 and CDR2 sequences are GTSNPN and SVGIG (reference sequence). The ends were cut back, 1 base at V and 4 bases at J, with 13 bases in the middle. The CDR3 is made up of 14 amino acids. CDR3 region: CAWSGRGSLYGYTF. CDR3 sequence (DNA): TGTGCCTGGAGTGGTAGAGGATCCCTCTATGGCTACACCTTC. The entire variable domain, with the rest obtained from reference TRBV30 and TRBJ1-2, is as follows: SQTIHQWPATLVQPVGSPLSLECTVEGTSNPNLYWYRQAAGRGLQLLFYSVGIGQISSEVPQNLSASRPQDRQFILSSKKLLLSDSGFYLCAWSGRGSLYGYTFGSGTRLTVV.

The CDR3 loop is CSVGGPQTNYGYTF. The CDR3 DNA sequence: TGCAGCGTTGGGGGGCCGCAGACCAACTATGGCTACACCTTC. V gene TRBV29-1 combines with J gene TRBJ1-2; D is possibly TRBD1 (6 bases). The CDR3 sequence is 14 residues long. Germline assignment: CDR1 SQVTM and CDR2 ANQGSEA. Trimming took off 4 bases at V and 2 bases at J, with 14 bases between the two ends.

The genes are TRBV9 and TRBJ1-3; D gene unclear. V was cut by 0 bases and J by 0 bases, with 7 bases left in between. This CDR3 spans 15 amino acids. Germline V gene data show CDR1 as SGDLS and CDR2 as YYNGEE. CDR3 nucleotide sequence: TGTGCCAGCAGCGTAGAACTAACCTCTGGAAACACCATATATTTT. This sequence encodes CASSVELTSGNTIYF.

This clone was found a few times. The rearrangement links TRBV11-2 to TRBJ1-4; 7 nucleotides match TRBD1. This CDR3 contains 14 residues. CDR1 SGHAT and CDR2 FQNNGV come from the germline V gene. V lost 5 bases to trimming and J lost 4 bases; unmatched junction nucleotides: 4. The CDR3: CASSPGQFNEKLFF. The CDR3 DNA follows: TGTGCCAGCAGCCCGGGACAGTTTAATGAAAAACTGTTTTTT.

The chain combines TRBV29-1 with TRBJ2-5; 8 bases match TRBD2. The CDR3 totals 15 residues. CDR1 and CDR2 (germline): SQVTM, ANQGSEA. V dropped 7 bases and J dropped 2; count of bases not matched to a gene: 12. This CDR3 reads CSATRGGGLQETQYF. The CDR3 DNA reads as TGCAGCGCCACCCGGGGGGGAGGCCTACAAGAGACCCAGTACTTC.

This chain joins TRBV7-9 and TRBJ2-3, with D tentatively TRBD2 (5 bases). V lost 5 bases and J lost 2, with 17 bases in between. Germline assignment: CDR1 SEHNR and CDR2 FQNEAQ (reference sequence). CDR3 size: 16 residues. For the CDR3, the DNA is TGTGCCAGCAGCCCAGCCACGGGGTCCCCCACAGATACGCAGTATTTT. This gives the protein CASSPATGSPTDTQYF.

Written as DNA, the CDR3 is TGTGCCAGCAGCTTAACGGGACAGGCGCCGTCGGCTTTCTTT. Its protein is CASSLTGQAPSAFF. The rearrangement uses TRBV7-3 and TRBJ1-1; 8 positions agree with TRBD1. The junction had 8 bases not matched to a gene; V was cut back by 0 bases and J by 11 bases. CDR3 length: 14 residues. Per germline, CDR1 SGHTA and CDR2 FQGTGA.